Following are 30 T cell receptor beta chains from one sample sequenced in a study of T cells in Graves' hyperthyroidism and ophthalmopathy. Regions amplified from RNA transcripts were the TCR beta CDR3 regions. Initially, a first-round RT-PCR of the TCR CDR3 employed the HTBI primer set. TCRdb re-derived calls from the multiplex PCR reads in MiXCR, one entry per CDR3 protein. The sample holds approximately 600,000 distinct CDR3 sequences; roughly 20% are singletons and the top ten take roughly a third. Sample: blood. These TCRs come from a man aged 25 to 40 with Graves' ophthalmopathy.

Details on this clonotype: One junction end does not reproduce the germline sequence, and a read error may be involved. The V call is TRBV27, the J call TRBJ2-7; D assignment may be TRBD1 or TRBD2 (6 bases each). Per germline, CDR1 MNHEY and CDR2 SMNVEV (reference sequence). The CDR3 is 14 amino acids. Written as DNA, the CDR3 is TGTGCCAGCAGTTTATGGGGGGCAGGGTACGAGCAGCACTTC. This gives the protein CASSLWGAGYEQHF.

The chain is built from TRBV11-2 and TRBJ2-3; TRBD1 is a possible D gene (5 bases). CDR1 SGHAT and CDR2 FQNNGV come from the germline V gene. With 0 bases removed from V and 3 bases from J, the gap between germline ends came to 13 bases. This CDR3 contains 16 residues. CDR3 region: CASSLEYRTYTDTQYF. CDR3 nucleotide sequence: TGTGCCAGCAGCTTAGAGTACAGGACCTATACAGATACGCAGTATTTT. Together with reference TRBV11-2 and TRBJ2-3, the CDR3 gives the full variable domain: EAGVAQSPRYKIIEKRQSVAFWCNPISGHATLYWYQQILGQGPKLLIQFQNNGVVDDSQLPKDRFSAERLKGVDSTLKIQPAKLEDSAVYLCASSLEYRTYTDTQYFGPGTRLTVL.

This chain links TRBV7-8 with TRBJ1-1, with D maybe TRBD1 (6 bases). The CDR3 has 14 residues. The germline V and J ends were trimmed by 2 bases and 7 bases, with 14 bases remaining between them. Germline CDR1 and CDR2: SGHVS and FQNEAQ. This chain's CDR3 is CASSLIRQGNEAFF. The CDR3 nucleotides are TGTGCCAGCAGCTTAATCCGGCAGGGGAATGAAGCTTTCTTT.

This clonotype was counted a few times. The CDR3 DNA sequence: TGTGCCACCAGTGATTTCGCCAATTTAGCGGGAAGGAATACGCAGTATTTT. As protein: CATSDFANLAGRNTQYF. This chain uses TRBV24-1 with TRBJ2-3; 8 bases are shared with TRBD2. V lost 1 base, J lost 7 bases, and 12 bases stayed unmatched. Germline V gene data show CDR1 as KGHDR and CDR2 as SFDVKD. This CDR3 has 17 residues.

The V and J genes are TRBV7-9 and TRBJ2-7, with D possibly matching TRBD1 (6 bases). V shed 4 bases and J shed 2 bases, with 12 bases lying between them. Germline lookup yields CDR1 SEHNR and CDR2 FQNEAQ (reference sequence). The CDR3 is 14 amino acids. This CDR3 reads CASSSRTAPYEQYF. CDR3 coding DNA: TGTGCCAGCAGCTCTCGGACAGCCCCCTACGAGCAGTACTTC. The entire variable domain, with the rest obtained from reference TRBV7-9 and TRBJ2-7, is as follows: DTGVSQNPRHKITKRGQNVTFRCDPISEHNRLYWYRQTLGQGPEFLTYFQNEAQLEKSRLLSDRFSAERPKGSFSTLEIQRTEQGDSAMYLCASSSRTAPYEQYFGPGTRLTVT.

The rearrangement uses TRBV20-1 and TRBJ1-3; perhaps TRBD1 as D (5 bases). The CDR3 loop spans 16 amino acids. Looked up from germline, CDR1 is DFQATT and CDR2 is SNEGSKA (reference sequence). V gave up 1 base and J gave up 0 bases, with 13 bases separating them. The CDR3 sequence is CSARGGGITSGNTIYF. The CDR3, as DNA: TGCAGTGCTAGAGGGGGGGGTATCACCTCTGGAAACACCATATATTTT.

This sequence joins TRBV7-2 and TRBJ2-4; a possible D gene is TRBD1 (5 bases). The germline V gene encodes CDR1 SGHTA and CDR2 FQGNSA. Trimming stripped 5 bases from V and 6 bases from J, with 14 bases between. The CDR3 runs 14 residues. CDR3 residues: CASSLQTASNIQYF. The DNA for the CDR3 is TGTGCCAGCAGCCTTCAGACAGCTTCAAACATTCAGTACTTC.

In this sample, this clonotype turned up many times. The chain combines TRBV3-1 with TRBJ2-3; 8 nucleotides align to TRBD2. The germline CDR1 and CDR2 sequences are LGHDT and YNNKEL (reference sequence). This CDR3 comprises 15 residues. J gave up 0 bases and V 4 bases, and 3 bases lay outside the gene matches. This CDR3 is CASSPSSGSTDTQYF. CDR3 sequence (DNA): TGTGCCAGCAGCCCCTCTAGCGGGAGCACAGATACGCAGTATTTT.

The V and J genes are TRBV6-1 and TRBJ2-2; the D is unclear. Germline V CDR1 and CDR2: MNHNS, SASEGT. V was clipped by 6 bases and J by 1 base, with 18 bases between them. The CDR3 loop spans 17 amino acids. The CDR3 DNA is TGTGCCAGCAGGAAACCGGCTCGCGGAGTGAACACCGGGGAGCTGTTTTTT. Protein: CASRKPARGVNTGELFF.

This clonotype was detected many times. The rearrangement uses TRBV7-9 and TRBJ2-1, with no clear D. Trimming left V 4 bases short and J 9 bases short, with 10 bases between. The germline V gene encodes CDR1 SEHNR and CDR2 FQNEAQ (reference sequence). This CDR3 has 12 residues. The CDR3 region has the DNA TGTGCCAGCAGCTCGGCCCCTGCTGAGCAGTTCTTC. Encoded protein: CASSSAPAEQFF.

The chain combines TRBV18 with TRBJ1-3; D not resolved. The V gene's germline CDR1 is KGHSH and CDR2 LQKENI. The CDR3 consists of 15 residues. Trimming cost V 0 bases and J 4 bases, with 10 bases left between them. The CDR3 here is CASSPPISWGNTIYF. CDR3 bases: TGTGCCAGCTCACCACCGATCTCTTGGGGAAACACCATATATTTT.

The rearrangement links TRBV5-6 to TRBJ2-3, with 8 bases identical to TRBD2. With 0 bases clipped from V and 5 bases from J, the junction kept 2 bases outside the gene matches. Germline V gene data show CDR1 as SGHDT and CDR2 as YYEEEE. The CDR3 length is 14 residues. The CDR3 DNA is TGTGCCAGCAGCTTGGGACTAGCGATAGATACGCAGTATTTT. Encoded protein: CASSLGLAIDTQYF. The full variable domain, its missing parts supplied by reference TRBV5-6 and TRBJ2-3, is DAGVTQSPTHLIKTRGQQVTLRCSPKSGHDTVSWYQQALGQGPQFIFQYYEEEERQRGNFPDRFSGHQFPNYSSELNVNALLLGDSALYLCASSLGLAIDTQYFGPGTRLTVL.

This chain joins TRBV20-1 and TRBJ2-1, with TRBD1 matching 7 bases. This CDR3 region has 14 residues. The germline CDR1 and CDR2 sequences are DFQATT and SNEGSKA (reference sequence). V shed 0 bases, J shed 8 bases, and the junction held 7 bases outside the gene matches. For the CDR3, the DNA is TGCAGTGCTAGAGATGGGAACAGGGGTTATGAGCAGTTCTTC. This encodes CSARDGNRGYEQFF.

The genes are TRBV28 and TRBJ1-6; TRBD1 matches 8 bases. With 6 bases clipped from V and 11 bases from J, the junction kept 15 bases outside the gene matches. Germline V gene data show CDR1 as MDHEN and CDR2 as SYDVKM. This CDR3 has 16 amino acids. The CDR3 loop is CASSFDRGVGRPPLHF. The CDR3, as DNA: TGTGCCAGCAGCTTCGACAGGGGAGTCGGTAGGCCACCCCTCCACTTT.

This clonotype was picked up many times. The gene calls are TRBV28 and TRBJ2-7; D may be TRBD1 or TRBD2 (5 bases each). The germline gives CDR1 MDHEN, CDR2 SYDVKM. This CDR3 spans 13 amino acids. The V gene lost 7 bases and the J gene lost 2 bases, with 12 bases spanning the gap. In DNA, the CDR3 is TGTGCCAGCAACCGGGACGGGGCCTACGAGCAGTACTTC. Protein sequence: CASNRDGAYEQYF.

The gene calls are TRBV3-1 and TRBJ2-7; no clear D gene. Looked up from germline, CDR1 is LGHDT and CDR2 is YNNKEL (reference sequence). The CDR3 spans 13 residues. The V end lost 4 bases, the J end lost 4 bases, and 11 bases lay between the germline ends. The CDR3 sequence is CASSPAGLYEQYF. CDR3 DNA: TGTGCCAGCAGCCCAGCTGGCCTATACGAGCAGTACTTC.

The chain recombines TRBV9 with TRBJ2-2; 9 nucleotides match TRBD2. J was trimmed by 7 bases and V by 4 bases; bases with no gene match: 11. The CDR3 runs to 16 residues. Germline loops: CDR1 SGDLS, CDR2 YYNGEE. In nucleotides, the CDR3 is TGTGCCAGCAGCAATCTAGCGGGACGATCAGTCGGGGAGCTGTTTTTT. Its translation is CASSNLAGRSVGELFF.

This clonotype was seen ten or more times. J is TRBJ2-3 and V is TRBV20-1; 9 bases line up with TRBD2. The V gene's germline CDR1 is DFQATT and CDR2 SNEGSKA (reference sequence). Trimming removed 3 bases from V and 2 bases from J; junction bases left unmatched: 9. The CDR3 spans 16 residues. The CDR3 coding sequence is TGCAGTGCTAGTTTGGGTACTAGCGGGTCCACAGATACGCAGTATTTT. Translation: CSASLGTSGSTDTQYF.

This clonotype has a count of ten or more. This chain's CDR3 is CASSLEGVYEQYF. The CDR3 region has the DNA TGTGCCAGCAGCTTAGAAGGCGTGTACGAGCAGTACTTC. This sequence joins TRBV11-2 and TRBJ2-7; D gene ambiguous. V lost 0 bases and J 4 bases, leaving 7 bases between the germline ends. The CDR3 is 13 residues long. Germline V CDR1 and CDR2: SGHAT, FQNNGV.

As to this clonotype: This CDR3 fails to terminate in the conserved phenylalanine or tryptophan, so it likely reflects a read error. The CDR3, as DNA: TGTGCCAGCAGTTTACGGGAGACAGGGAAGAACGAGCAGTACCTC. It yields the protein CASSLRETGKNEQYL. The chain links TRBV28 to TRBJ2-7; weak D call: TRBD1 (7 bases). CDR1 is MDHEN and CDR2 is SYDVKM in the germline V gene. The ends were cut back, 2 bases at V and 5 bases at J, with 16 bases in the middle. This CDR3 is 15 amino acids long.

This chain links TRBV6-5 with TRBJ2-7; TRBD1 matches 10 bases. Germline V gives CDR1 MNHEY, CDR2 SVGAGI. V dropped 1 base and J dropped 5; count of bases not matched to a gene: 8. The CDR3 length is 16 residues. The CDR3 region is CASSYLRQGAPDEQYF. The CDR3 DNA follows: TGTGCCAGCAGTTACTTAAGACAGGGGGCTCCCGACGAGCAGTACTTC.

In DNA, the CDR3 is TGTGCCAGCAGTTCCCGGGACACCGCCTACGAGCAGTACTTC. This encodes CASSSRDTAYEQYF. The chain joins TRBV28 to TRBJ2-7; possibly TRBD1 for D (6 bases). Per germline, CDR1 MDHEN and CDR2 SYDVKM. This CDR3 spans 14 amino acids. Trimming cost V 4 bases and J 2 bases, with 12 bases left between them. The full variable domain, rest sourced from reference TRBV28 and TRBJ2-7, is DVKVTQSSRYLVKRTGEKVFLECVQDMDHENMFWYRQDPGLGLRLIYFSYDVKMKEKGDIPEGYSVSREKKERFSLILESASTNQTSMYLCASSSRDTAYEQYFGPGTRLTVT.

This clonotype appeared many times. Here the CDR3 reads CASCLSDRAGSNQPQHF. The CDR3, as DNA: TGTGCCAGCTGCTTATCGGACAGGGCCGGTAGCAATCAGCCCCAGCATTTT. This chain uses TRBV27 with TRBJ1-5; 8 bases line up with TRBD1. The V and J ends lost 8 bases and 0 bases, in that order; junction bases with no gene match: 12. The germline gives CDR1 MNHEY, CDR2 SMNVEV (reference sequence). The CDR3 is made up of 17 amino acids.

This chain links TRBV19 with TRBJ1-5; 9 bases fit TRBD1. The germline CDR1 and CDR2 sequences are LNHDA and SQIVND (reference sequence). V was clipped by 5 bases and J by 3 bases; unmatched bases: 2. The CDR3 contains 14 residues. The CDR3 coding sequence is TGTGCCAGTAGTGGGACAGGGTTCAATCAGCCCCAGCATTTT. This translates into CASSGTGFNQPQHF.

The table lists this clonotype with a few counts. The CDR3 spells CASQEGRNLHEQFF. CDR3 nucleotide sequence: TGTGCCAGCCAAGAGGGGCGGAACCTACATGAGCAGTTCTTC. The J gene is TRBJ2-1, the V gene TRBV6-1, with D perhaps TRBD1 or TRBD2 (5 bases each). CDR1 MNHNS and CDR2 SASEGT come from the germline V gene. V was cut by 8 bases and J by 8 bases, with 19 bases left in between. CDR3 length: 14 amino acids.

This clonotype was counted only a few times. The DNA of the CDR3 is TGTGCCATCAGTGATGCCGGATTCTCCTACGAGCAGTACTTC. As protein: CAISDAGFSYEQYF. This chain uses TRBV10-3 with TRBJ2-7; no clear D. CDR3 length equals 14 residues. Trimming took 3 bases from V and 0 from J, leaving 9 bases between them. CDR1 and CDR2 from the germline V gene are ENHRY and SYGVKD.

This clonotype was seen ten or more times. The chain combines TRBV12-3 or TRBV12-4 with TRBJ2-1; TRBD2 agrees at 15 bases. The junction had 6 bases not matched to a gene; V was cut back by 6 bases and J by 9 bases. This CDR3 spans 15 amino acids. The DNA for the CDR3 is TGTGCCAGCAGGCGGACTAGCGGGAGGGCCGCTGAGCAGTTCTTC. This encodes CASRRTSGRAAEQFF.

This clonotype was picked up many times. This chain links TRBV15 with TRBJ1-1; D call uncertain. CDR3 length: 13 residues. In germline, CDR1 is LNHNV, CDR2 YYDKDF (reference sequence). Trimming took off 1 base at V and 2 bases at J, with 5 bases between the two ends. CDR3 region: CATSRALNTEAFF. CDR3 DNA sequence: TGTGCCACCAGCAGAGCACTCAACACTGAAGCTTTCTTT. The whole variable domain, remainder taken from reference TRBV15 and TRBJ1-1, is DAMVIQNPRYQVTQFGKPVTLSCSQTLNHNVMYWYQQKSSQAPKLLFHYYDKDFNNEADTPDNFQSRRPNTSFCFLDIRSPGLGDTAMYLCATSRALNTEAFFGQGTRLTVV.

The chain joins TRBV19 to TRBJ2-1; TRBD2 aligns across 11 bases. After removal of 4 bases from V and 12 bases from J, the junction contained 14 bases not matched to a gene. CDR1 and CDR2 (germline): LNHDA, SQIVND (reference sequence). This CDR3 is built from 16 residues. This CDR3 is CASSKGGLADRRGQFF. The CDR3 nucleotides are TGTGCCAGTAGTAAAGGGGGACTAGCGGACCGGAGGGGGCAGTTCTTC.

Regarding this clonotype: This may be a read error: a much more frequent sequence differs by one nucleotide. The chain combines TRBV30 with TRBJ1-1; no clear D. CDR1 and CDR2 from the germline V gene are GTSNPN and SVGIG (reference sequence). The CDR3 runs 11 residues. The CDR3 region is CAWSRDIYASF. CDR3 sequence (DNA): TGTGCCTGGAGTCGTGACATATACGCTTCCTTT.